This T cell receptor (beta chain) was sequenced for a study of lymphopenia after photon versus proton radiotherapy. Details on this clone: Its antigen is unidentified.

TCRdb keeps only in-frame clones here, not all; method: immunoSEQ multiplex PCR. The repertoire has roughly 30,000 clones, roughly four fifths of them found once; the top ten carry roughly a third. Germline lookup yields CDR1 LNHDA and CDR2 SQIVND (reference sequence). This CDR3 has 14 residues. V was clipped by 3 bases and J by 2 bases, with 10 bases between them. Findings and limits, study-wide: Authors raise, but do not show, better survival with proton therapy. In patients who died, overall survival fell as post-nadir TCR diversity dropped more. Under photons, naive T cells and diversity fell while effector/memory populations rose.

The chain has TRBV19 and TRBJ1-2; perhaps TRBD1 as D (5 bases). Sequenced here: peripheral blood, sampled from a patient treated with photon-based radiotherapy. This receptor was obtained from a man between 50 and 59 years old with gastric cancer. The DNA of the CDR3 is TGTGCCAGTAGTATTCAGGGACCAAACTATGGCTACACCTTC. This codes for CASSIQGPNYGYTF.